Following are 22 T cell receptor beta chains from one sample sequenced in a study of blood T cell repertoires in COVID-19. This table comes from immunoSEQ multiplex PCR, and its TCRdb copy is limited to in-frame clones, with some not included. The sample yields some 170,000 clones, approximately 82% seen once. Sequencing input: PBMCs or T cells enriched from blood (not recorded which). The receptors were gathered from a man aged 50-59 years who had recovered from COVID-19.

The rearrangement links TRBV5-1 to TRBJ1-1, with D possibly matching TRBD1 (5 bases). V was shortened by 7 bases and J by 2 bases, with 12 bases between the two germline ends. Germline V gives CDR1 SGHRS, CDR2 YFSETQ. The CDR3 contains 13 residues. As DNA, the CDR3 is TGCGCCAGCGGGGCAAGAGGAAACACTGAAGCTTTCTTT. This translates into CASGARGNTEAFF.

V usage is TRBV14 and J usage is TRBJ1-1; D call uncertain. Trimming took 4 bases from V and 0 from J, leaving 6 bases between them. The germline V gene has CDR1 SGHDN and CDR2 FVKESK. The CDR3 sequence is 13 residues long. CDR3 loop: CASSPSLNTEAFF. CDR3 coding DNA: TGTGCCAGCAGCCCGAGTTTGAACACTGAAGCTTTCTTT.

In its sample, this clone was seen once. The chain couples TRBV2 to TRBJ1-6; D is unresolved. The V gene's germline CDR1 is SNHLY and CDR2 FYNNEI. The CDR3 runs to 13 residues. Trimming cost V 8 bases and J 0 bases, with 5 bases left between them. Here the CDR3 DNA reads TGTGCCAGCCAGTTCTCCTATAATTCACCCCTCCACTTT. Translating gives CASQFSYNSPLHF.

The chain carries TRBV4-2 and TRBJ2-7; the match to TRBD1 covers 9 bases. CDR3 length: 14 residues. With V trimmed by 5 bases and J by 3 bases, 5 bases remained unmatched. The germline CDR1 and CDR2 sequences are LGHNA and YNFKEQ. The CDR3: CASSSGTGNYEQYF. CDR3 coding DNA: TGTGCCAGCAGCTCGGGGACAGGGAACTACGAGCAGTACTTC.

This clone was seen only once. In nucleotides, the CDR3 is TGTGCCAGCAGGACGACAGGGGGCCAAGCCAAAAACATTCAGTACTTC. Encoded protein: CASRTTGGQAKNIQYF. This chain joins TRBV28 and TRBJ2-4, with 10 positions matching TRBD1. The length of the CDR3 is 16 residues. V dropped 6 bases and J dropped 0; count of bases not matched to a gene: 5. Germline V gene data show CDR1 as MDHEN and CDR2 as SYDVKM.

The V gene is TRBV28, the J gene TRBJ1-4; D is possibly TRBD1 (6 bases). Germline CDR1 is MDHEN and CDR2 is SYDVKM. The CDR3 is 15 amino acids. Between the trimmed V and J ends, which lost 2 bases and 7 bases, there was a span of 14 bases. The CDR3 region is CASSLGDRIPEKLFF. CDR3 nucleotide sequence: TGTGCCAGCAGTTTAGGAGACAGGATACCTGAAAAACTGTTTTTT. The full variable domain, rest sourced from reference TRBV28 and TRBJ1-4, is DVKVTQSSRYLVKRTGEKVFLECVQDMDHENMFWYRQDPGLGLRLIYFSYDVKMKEKGDIPEGYSVSREKKERFSLILESASTNQTSMYLCASSLGDRIPEKLFFGSGTQLSVL.

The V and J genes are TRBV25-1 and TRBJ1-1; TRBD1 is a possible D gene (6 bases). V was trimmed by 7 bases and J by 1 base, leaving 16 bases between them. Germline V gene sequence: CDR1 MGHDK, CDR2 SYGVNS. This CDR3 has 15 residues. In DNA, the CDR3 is TGTGCCAGCATCAAGGCAACAGGGAGGAACACTGAAGCTTTCTTT. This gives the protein CASIKATGRNTEAFF.

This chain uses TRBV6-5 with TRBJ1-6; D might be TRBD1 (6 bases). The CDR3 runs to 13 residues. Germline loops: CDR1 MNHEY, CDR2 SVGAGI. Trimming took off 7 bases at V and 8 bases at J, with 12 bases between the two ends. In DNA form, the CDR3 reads TGTGCCAGCACCACAAACAGGGATTCACCCCTCCACTTT. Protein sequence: CASTTNRDSPLHF.

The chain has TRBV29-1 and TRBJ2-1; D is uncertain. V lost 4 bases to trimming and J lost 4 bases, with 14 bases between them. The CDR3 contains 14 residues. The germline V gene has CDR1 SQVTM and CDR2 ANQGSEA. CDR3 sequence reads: CSVAGTLVYNEQFF. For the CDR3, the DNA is TGCAGCGTTGCCGGTACCCTCGTGTACAATGAGCAGTTCTTC.

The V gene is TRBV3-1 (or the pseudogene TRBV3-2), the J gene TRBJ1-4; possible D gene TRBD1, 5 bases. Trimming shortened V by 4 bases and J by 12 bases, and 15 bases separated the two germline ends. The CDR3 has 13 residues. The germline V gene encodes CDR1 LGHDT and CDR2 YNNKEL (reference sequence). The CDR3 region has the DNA TGTGCCAGCAGCCCATTCCGGGGCGGGGAACTGTTTTTT. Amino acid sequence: CASSPFRGGELFF.

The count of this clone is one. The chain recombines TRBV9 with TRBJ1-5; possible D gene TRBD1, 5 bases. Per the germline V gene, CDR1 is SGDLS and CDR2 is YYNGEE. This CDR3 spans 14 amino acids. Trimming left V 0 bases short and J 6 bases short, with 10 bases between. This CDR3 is CASSVGGGSQPQHF. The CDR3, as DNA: TGTGCCAGCAGCGTAGGGGGGGGAAGTCAGCCCCAGCATTTT.

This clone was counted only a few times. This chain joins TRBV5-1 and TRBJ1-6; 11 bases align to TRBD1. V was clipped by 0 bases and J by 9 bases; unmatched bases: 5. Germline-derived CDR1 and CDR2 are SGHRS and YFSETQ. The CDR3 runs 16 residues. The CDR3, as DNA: TGCGCCAGCAGCTTGGTCACCGGGACAGGGGGTTCACCCCTCCACTTT. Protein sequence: CASSLVTGTGGSPLHF. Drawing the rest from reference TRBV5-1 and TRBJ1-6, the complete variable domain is KAGVTQTPRYLIKTRGQQVTLSCSPISGHRSVSWYQQTPGQGLQFLFEYFSETQRNKGNFPGRFSGRQFSNSRSEMNVSTLELGDSALYLCASSLVTGTGGSPLHFGNGTRLTVT.

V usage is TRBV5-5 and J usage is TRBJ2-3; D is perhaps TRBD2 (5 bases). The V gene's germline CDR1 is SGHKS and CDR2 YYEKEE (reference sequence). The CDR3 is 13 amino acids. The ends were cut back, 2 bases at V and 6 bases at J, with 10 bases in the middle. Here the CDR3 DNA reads TGTGCCAGCAGCTTTGGCGGGCCCGATACGCAGTATTTT. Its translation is CASSFGGPDTQYF.

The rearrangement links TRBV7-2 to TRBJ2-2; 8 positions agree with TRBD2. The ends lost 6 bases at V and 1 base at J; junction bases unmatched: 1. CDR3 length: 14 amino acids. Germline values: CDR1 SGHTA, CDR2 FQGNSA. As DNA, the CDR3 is TGTGCCAGCAGGGGGACTAGGAACACCGGGGAGCTGTTTTTT. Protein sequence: CASRGTRNTGELFF.

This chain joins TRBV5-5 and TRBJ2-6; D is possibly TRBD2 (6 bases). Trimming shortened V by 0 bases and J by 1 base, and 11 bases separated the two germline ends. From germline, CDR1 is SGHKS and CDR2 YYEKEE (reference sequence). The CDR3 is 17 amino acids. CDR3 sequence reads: CASSLVSGRSGANVLTF. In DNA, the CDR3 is TGTGCCAGCAGCTTGGTGTCAGGGAGGTCTGGGGCCAACGTCCTGACTTTC.

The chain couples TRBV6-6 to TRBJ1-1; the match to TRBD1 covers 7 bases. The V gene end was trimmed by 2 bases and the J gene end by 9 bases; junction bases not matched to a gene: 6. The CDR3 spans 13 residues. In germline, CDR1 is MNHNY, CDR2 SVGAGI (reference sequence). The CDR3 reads CASSYERTGKAFF. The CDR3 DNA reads TGTGCCAGCAGTTACGAGCGGACAGGTAAAGCTTTCTTT.

CDR3 nucleotides: TGTGCCAGCAGCCAAGGGGTGGGCGGCTACACCTTC. It translates to CASSQGVGGYTF. The chain uses TRBV3-1 (or the pseudogene TRBV3-2) and TRBJ1-2; D gene unclear. The CDR3 runs 12 residues. V was pared by 1 base and J by 8 bases, with 8 bases between. Germline V gene data show CDR1 as LGHDT and CDR2 as YNNKEL (reference sequence).

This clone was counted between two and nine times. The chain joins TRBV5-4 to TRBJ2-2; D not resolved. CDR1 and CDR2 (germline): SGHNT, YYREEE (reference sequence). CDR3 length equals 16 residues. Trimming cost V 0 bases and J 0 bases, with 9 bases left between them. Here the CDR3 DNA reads TGTGCCAGCAGCTTGGACAGTATTACGAACACCGGGGAGCTGTTTTTT. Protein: CASSLDSITNTGELFF.

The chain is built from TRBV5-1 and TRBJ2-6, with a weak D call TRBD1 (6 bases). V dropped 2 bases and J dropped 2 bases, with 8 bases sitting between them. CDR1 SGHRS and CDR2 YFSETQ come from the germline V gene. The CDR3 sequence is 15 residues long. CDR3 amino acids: CASSFSGAGANVLTF. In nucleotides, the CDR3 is TGCGCCAGCAGCTTCTCAGGGGCTGGGGCCAACGTCCTGACTTTC.

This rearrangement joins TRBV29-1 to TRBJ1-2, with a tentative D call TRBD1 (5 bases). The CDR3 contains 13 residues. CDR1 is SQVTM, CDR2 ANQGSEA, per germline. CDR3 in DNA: TGCGACCGGGCAGGGCGTTGTACCTATGGCTACACCTTC. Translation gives CDRAGRCTYGYTF.

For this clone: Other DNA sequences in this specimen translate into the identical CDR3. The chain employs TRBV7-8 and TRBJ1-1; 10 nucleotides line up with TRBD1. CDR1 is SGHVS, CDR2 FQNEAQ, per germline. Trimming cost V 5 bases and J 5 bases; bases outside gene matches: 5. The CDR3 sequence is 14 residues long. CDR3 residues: CASSRQGAGTEAFF. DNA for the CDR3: TGTGCCAGCAGCCGACAGGGGGCTGGGACTGAAGCTTTCTTT.

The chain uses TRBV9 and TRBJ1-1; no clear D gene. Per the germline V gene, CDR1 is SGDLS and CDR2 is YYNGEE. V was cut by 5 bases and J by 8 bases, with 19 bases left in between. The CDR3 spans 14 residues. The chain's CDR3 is CASRPMNREEEAFF. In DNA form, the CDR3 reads TGTGCCAGCAGACCCATGAACCGGGAGGAGGAAGCTTTCTTT.